The 15 T cell receptor beta chains in this list originate from one sample, sequenced in a study of cytomegalovirus exposure and HLA in healthy donors. Both 60 Vbeta primers and 13 Jbeta primers went into the PCR. Profiled with immunoSEQ multiplex PCR; TCRdb holds only in-frame clones, not every one. The table records about 160,000 clones, about 71% of them present only once. Sequenced: PBMCs. These receptors were collected from a woman under 40 in good health and CMV-seronegative.

The table lists this clone with a few counts. This chain connects TRBV29-1 to TRBJ2-1; 14 nucleotides agree with TRBD2. V lost 7 bases to trimming and J lost 0 bases; unmatched junction nucleotides: 17. The CDR3 has 20 residues. CDR1 and CDR2 (germline): SQVTM, ANQGSEA. For the CDR3, the DNA is TGCAGCGCGCTAGGGACTAGCGGGGGCGCCGGTCGGAGCTCCTACAATGAGCAGTTCTTC. This gives the protein CSALGTSGGAGRSSYNEQFF.

The chain has TRBV5-1 and TRBJ2-3; 12 bases line up with TRBD2. Germline values: CDR1 SGHRS, CDR2 YFSETQ. This CDR3 has 17 residues. V shed 6 bases, J shed 0 bases, and the junction held 8 bases outside the gene matches. The CDR3 sequence is CASKRLAGVHSTDTQYF. The CDR3 coding sequence is TGCGCCAGCAAAAGACTAGCGGGAGTCCACAGCACAGATACGCAGTATTTT.

The chain couples TRBV14 to TRBJ2-1, with 9 bases lining up with TRBD2. Germline V gene data show CDR1 as SGHDN and CDR2 as FVKESK. After removal of 4 bases from V and 8 bases from J, the junction contained 15 bases not matched to a gene. CDR3 length: 17 amino acids. CDR3 residues: CASSPRLGGGAYDEQFF. DNA for the CDR3: TGTGCCAGCAGCCCCCGTTTGGGCGGGGGGGCTTATGATGAGCAGTTCTTC.

This clone was observed a single time. J is TRBJ2-7 and V is TRBV29-1, with 7 bases that match TRBD1. Per the germline V gene, CDR1 is SQVTM and CDR2 is ANQGSEA. Trimming cost V 4 bases and J 6 bases; bases outside gene matches: 9. This CDR3 region has 13 residues. The CDR3 DNA reads TGCAGCGTTGCCCGACAGGGATGGGGCGAGCAGTACTTC. This translates into CSVARQGWGEQYF.

This chain joins TRBV29-1 and TRBJ2-7, with TRBD2 as a possible D gene (5 bases). Germline loops: CDR1 SQVTM, CDR2 ANQGSEA. With 4 bases removed from V and 0 bases from J, the gap between germline ends came to 10 bases. This CDR3 region has 13 residues. CDR3 sequence: CSVGQRSSYEQYF. As DNA, the CDR3 is TGCAGCGTTGGGCAGCGGAGCTCCTACGAGCAGTACTTC.

The chain links TRBV4-3 to TRBJ2-1, with 11 bases that match TRBD2. V lost 1 base and J lost 5; bases outside the gene matches: 4. Germline lookup yields CDR1 LGHNA and CDR2 YSLEER. The CDR3 has 16 amino acids. The CDR3 spells CASSQGPGLADNEQFF. DNA for the CDR3: TGCGCCAGCAGCCAAGGACCGGGACTAGCGGACAATGAGCAGTTCTTC.

This rearrangement joins TRBV7-6 to TRBJ1-5; D perhaps matches TRBD1 (5 bases). The CDR3 consists of 14 residues. V dropped 5 bases and J dropped 0 bases, with 8 bases sitting between them. Germline V gene sequence: CDR1 SGHVS, CDR2 FNYEAQ. The CDR3 loop reads CASSHQGSNQPQHF. In DNA, the CDR3 is TGTGCCAGCAGCCACCAGGGTAGCAATCAGCCCCAGCATTTT.

In its sample, this clone was seen a few times. This chain connects TRBV30 to TRBJ1-4; TRBD1 agrees at 10 bases. The CDR3 runs 14 residues. The V segment lost 8 bases and the J segment 6 bases; nucleotides outside the gene matches: 9. The germline CDR1 and CDR2 sequences are GTSNPN and SVGIG (reference sequence). Here the CDR3 reads CAPVNGTGDEKLFF. CDR3 coding DNA: TGTGCCCCTGTTAATGGGACAGGGGATGAAAAACTGTTTTTT.

V is TRBV10-1 and J is TRBJ1-1; unclear D gene. Germline V gives CDR1 WNHNN, CDR2 SYGVQD (reference sequence). The germline V and J ends were trimmed by 7 bases and 2 bases, with 8 bases remaining between them. CDR3 length equals 12 residues. The CDR3 region is CASISLNTEAFF. CDR3 bases: TGCGCCAGCATATCACTAAACACTGAAGCTTTCTTT.

The chain recombines TRBV9 with TRBJ1-3; maybe TRBD1 (5 bases). The CDR3 is 16 amino acids. Between the trimmed V and J ends, which lost 3 bases and 2 bases, there was a span of 15 bases. Per germline, CDR1 SGDLS and CDR2 YYNGEE. This CDR3 is CASSAARVAPGNTIYF. In nucleotides, the CDR3 is TGTGCCAGCAGCGCGGCCAGGGTGGCTCCTGGAAACACCATATATTTT.

This clone was seen only a few times. The J gene is TRBJ2-7, the V gene TRBV4-1; the D is unclear. Deletions cut 2 bases from V and 2 bases from J, with 13 bases between. Germline lookup yields CDR1 MGHRA and CDR2 YSYEKL. The CDR3 totals 15 residues. The CDR3 nucleotides read TGCGCCAGCAGCCAACCCTCTGGCACGACCTACGAGCAGTACTTC. Its protein is CASSQPSGTTYEQYF.

This sequence joins TRBV30 and TRBJ1-6; no firm D call. CDR3 length equals 15 residues. The V end was cut by 0 bases, the J end by 0 bases, with 6 bases between. Germline-derived CDR1 and CDR2 are GTSNPN and SVGIG (reference sequence). CDR3 DNA: TGTGCCTGGAGTGTCGGGAGCTCCTATAATTCACCCCTCCACTTT. As protein: CAWSVGSSYNSPLHF.

This chain connects TRBV7-6 to TRBJ1-6; no firm D call. V lost 1 base, J lost 9 bases, and 7 bases lay in between. This CDR3 has 13 residues. Germline CDR1 is SGHVS and CDR2 is FNYEAQ. The CDR3 here is CASSLEAGSPLHF. The CDR3, as DNA: TGTGCCAGCAGCTTAGAGGCGGGTTCACCCCTCCACTTT.

The V gene is TRBV27, the J gene TRBJ2-1; weak D call: TRBD1 (6 bases). In germline, CDR1 is MNHEY, CDR2 SMNVEV (reference sequence). V was pared by 5 bases and J by 9 bases, with 8 bases between. This CDR3 is built from 11 residues. The CDR3 sequence is CASSTGCEQFF. The CDR3 DNA follows: TGTGCCAGCAGTACAGGGTGTGAGCAGTTCTTC.

V gene TRBV28 combines with J gene TRBJ2-7; tentatively, D is TRBD1 (5 bases). V was trimmed by 11 bases and J by 2 bases, leaving 10 bases between them. The CDR3 spans 11 residues. CDR1 MDHEN and CDR2 SYDVKM come from the germline V gene. The CDR3 region has the DNA TGTGCCGCCAGGGCCACCTACGAGCAGTACTTC. This sequence encodes CAARATYEQYF.